The 13 T cell receptor beta chains listed next were all sequenced from one sample in a study of T cells in Graves' hyperthyroidism and ophthalmopathy. The TCR beta CDR3 regions underwent amplification using RNA transcripts as the source. Primed by the HTBI set, a first-round RT-PCR was run on the TCR CDR3. MiXCR, run by TCRdb on the multiplex PCR reads, gives a single entry per CDR3 protein. The sample includes around 560,000 distinct CDR3 sequences, around 17% of them seen just once. The sample comprised blood. These receptor sequences come from a woman younger than 30 with Graves' hyperthyroidism.

This clonotype has more than one count but fewer than ten. The rearrangement uses TRBV18 and TRBJ2-3, with 9 bases fitting TRBD2. In germline, CDR1 is KGHSH, CDR2 LQKENI. The J segment lost 3 bases and the V segment lost 3 bases, leaving 7 bases of the junction unmatched. This CDR3 spans 16 amino acids. Here the CDR3 DNA reads TGTGCCAGCTCACCGATTGCGGGGGGGGCAACAGATACGCAGTATTTT. Amino acids: CASSPIAGGATDTQYF.

This clonotype came up a few times. The CDR3 spells CASSLGVVGTYNEQFF. The CDR3 region has the DNA TGTGCCAGCAGCTTAGGGGTGGTTGGGACCTACAATGAGCAGTTCTTC. This chain joins TRBV7-2 and TRBJ2-1; D is ambiguous. The V gene's germline CDR1 is SGHTA and CDR2 FQGNSA. Trimming took off 1 base at V and 2 bases at J, with 12 bases between the two ends. The CDR3 extends over 16 amino acids. Complete variable domain (other parts from reference TRBV7-2 and TRBJ2-1): GAGVSQSPSNKVTEKGKDVELRCDPISGHTALYWYRQSLGQGLEFLIYFQGNSAPDKSGLPSDRFSAERTGGSVSTLTIQRTQQEDSAVYLCASSLGVVGTYNEQFFGPGTRLTVL.

This clonotype was seen a few times. J is TRBJ2-3 and V is TRBV9; no clear D gene. Germline CDR1 reads SGDLS; CDR2 reads YYNGEE. Trimming stripped 0 bases from V and 2 bases from J, with 7 bases between. CDR3 length: 14 amino acids. The CDR3 DNA reads as TGTGCCAGCAGCGTAGACATGAACACAGATACGCAGTATTTT. This gives the protein CASSVDMNTDTQYF.

This rearrangement joins TRBV7-9 to TRBJ1-1; 8 positions match TRBD1. Germline V lookup: CDR1 SEHNR, CDR2 FQNEAQ (reference sequence). The CDR3 consists of 14 residues. The V and J ends lost 7 bases and 2 bases, in that order; junction bases with no gene match: 6. The CDR3, as DNA: TGTGCCAGCACCTTGACAGGGGACAACACTGAAGCTTTCTTT. This gives the protein CASTLTGDNTEAFF. The full variable domain, rest sourced from reference TRBV7-9 and TRBJ1-1, is DTGVSQNPRHKITKRGQNVTFRCDPISEHNRLYWYRQTLGQGPEFLTYFQNEAQLEKSRLLSDRFSAERPKGSFSTLEIQRTEQGDSAMYLCASTLTGDNTEAFFGQGTRLTVV.

At least ten counts were recorded for this clonotype. The J gene is TRBJ2-1, the V gene TRBV5-1; 9 bases are shared with TRBD1. Germline CDR1 is SGHRS and CDR2 is YFSETQ. The CDR3 runs 15 residues. V gave up 0 bases and J gave up 2 bases; unmatched junction bases: 0. The chain's CDR3 is CASSLGDRAYNEQFF. The CDR3 nucleotides are TGCGCCAGCAGCTTGGGGGACAGGGCCTACAATGAGCAGTTCTTC.

This clonotype was detected a few times. The chain couples TRBV10-2 to TRBJ1-6; D is ambiguous. CDR3 length equals 13 residues. The V end lost 4 bases, the J end lost 7 bases, and 8 bases lay between the germline ends. CDR1 is WSHSY and CDR2 is SAAADI in the germline V gene. CDR3 nucleotide sequence: TGCGCCAGCAGTGTGTCAATGAATTCACCCCTCCACTTT. This codes for CASSVSMNSPLHF.

V and J are TRBV29-1 and TRBJ2-1; 14 bases match TRBD2. Germline trimming cut 7 bases from V and 10 bases from J; bases unmatched to any gene: 9. Per germline, CDR1 SQVTM and CDR2 ANQGSEA. This CDR3 comprises 14 residues. In DNA form, the CDR3 reads TGCAGCGCGGGACTAGCGGGAGAGGGGAGGGAGCAGTTCTTC. It encodes CSAGLAGEGREQFF.

The count of this clonotype is one. This chain connects TRBV28 to TRBJ1-1; the D is unclear. The ends were cut back, 5 bases at V and 9 bases at J, with 13 bases in the middle. Germline CDR1 MDHEN, CDR2 SYDVKM. This CDR3 is 12 amino acids long. Written as DNA, the CDR3 is TGTGCCAGCAGTCCGTCCGAGTCTAAAGCTTTCTTT. The encoded protein is CASSPSESKAFF.

In its sample, this clonotype was seen a few times. The genes are TRBV28 and TRBJ2-2, with D tentatively TRBD1 (5 bases). CDR3 length equals 14 residues. Per germline, CDR1 MDHEN and CDR2 SYDVKM. Trimming took off 9 bases at V and 4 bases at J, with 15 bases between the two ends. The CDR3 here is CASGPGPGTGELFF. Written as DNA, the CDR3 is TGTGCCAGTGGGCCAGGGCCGGGCACCGGGGAGCTGTTTTTT. Filled out from reference TRBV28 and TRBJ2-2, the complete variable domain reads DVKVTQSSRYLVKRTGEKVFLECVQDMDHENMFWYRQDPGLGLRLIYFSYDVKMKEKGDIPEGYSVSREKKERFSLILESASTNQTSMYLCASGPGPGTGELFFGEGSRLTVL.

At least ten counts were recorded for this clonotype. The CDR3 spells CASRMTGTQFF. DNA of the CDR3: TGTGCCAGCAGGATGACAGGGACCCAGTTCTTC. The chain couples TRBV2 to TRBJ2-5, with 7 bases that match TRBD1. TRBJ2-1 matches the DNA end more closely, so the J call is doubtful. Per the germline V gene, CDR1 is SNHLY and CDR2 is FYNNEI. The CDR3 is 11 residues long.

Ten or more counts support this clonotype. The rearrangement joins TRBV6-2 or TRBV6-3 to TRBJ1-2; D is uncertain. The germline V and J ends were trimmed by 5 bases and 1 base, with 17 bases remaining between them. Looked up from germline, CDR1 is MNHEY and CDR2 is SVGEGT. This CDR3 has 16 amino acids. CDR3 nucleotide sequence: TGTGCCAGCAGTCCCGCCGAACAGCTCCTTAACTATGGCTACACCTTC. Translated, it gives CASSPAEQLLNYGYTF.

In this sample, this clonotype turned up many times. This chain connects TRBV18 to TRBJ2-3, with no clear D. Trimming shortened V by 3 bases and J by 3 bases, and 7 bases separated the two germline ends. The CDR3 is made up of 13 amino acids. Germline CDR1 is KGHSH and CDR2 is LQKENI. The CDR3 is CASSPKGTDTQYF. CDR3 sequence (DNA): TGTGCCAGCTCACCCAAGGGAACAGATACGCAGTATTTT.

Concerning this clonotype: A read error is possible here, since a much larger clone lies one base away. The CDR3 coding sequence is TGTACCAGCAGTGTGGCTAGCGGGGGGTACAATGAGCAGTTCTTC. Translation: CTSSVASGGYNEQFF. The chain combines TRBV12-3 or TRBV12-4 with TRBJ2-1; 11 bases agree with TRBD2. CDR3 length: 15 amino acids.